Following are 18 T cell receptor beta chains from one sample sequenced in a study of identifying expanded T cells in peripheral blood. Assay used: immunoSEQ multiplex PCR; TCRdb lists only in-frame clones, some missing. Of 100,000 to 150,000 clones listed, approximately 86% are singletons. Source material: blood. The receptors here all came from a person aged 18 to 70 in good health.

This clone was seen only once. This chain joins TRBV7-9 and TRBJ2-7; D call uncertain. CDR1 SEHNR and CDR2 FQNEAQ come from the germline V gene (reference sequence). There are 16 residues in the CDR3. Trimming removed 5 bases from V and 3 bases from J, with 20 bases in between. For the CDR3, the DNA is TGTGCCAGCAGCGATGCTTTAGGCATTACGTTCTACGAGCAGTACTTC. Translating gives CASSDALGITFYEQYF.

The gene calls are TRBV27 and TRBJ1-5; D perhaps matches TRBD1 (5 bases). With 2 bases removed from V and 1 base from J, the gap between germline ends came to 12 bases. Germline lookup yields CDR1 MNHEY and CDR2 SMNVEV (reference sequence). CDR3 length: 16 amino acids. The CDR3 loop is CASSLKGVVSNQPQHF. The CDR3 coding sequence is TGTGCCAGCAGTTTAAAAGGGGTTGTAAGCAATCAGCCCCAGCATTTT.

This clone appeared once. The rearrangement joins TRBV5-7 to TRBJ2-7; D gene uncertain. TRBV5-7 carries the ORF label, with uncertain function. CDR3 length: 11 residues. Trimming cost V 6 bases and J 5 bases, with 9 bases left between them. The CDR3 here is CASILADEQYF. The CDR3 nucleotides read TGTGCCAGCATTCTTGCCGACGAGCAGTACTTC.

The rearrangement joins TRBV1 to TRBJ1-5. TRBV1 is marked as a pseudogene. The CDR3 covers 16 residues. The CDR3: CTSSHGPGGCNQPQHF. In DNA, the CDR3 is TGCACCAGCAGCCATGGACCGGGGGGTTGCAATCAGCCCCAGCATTTT.

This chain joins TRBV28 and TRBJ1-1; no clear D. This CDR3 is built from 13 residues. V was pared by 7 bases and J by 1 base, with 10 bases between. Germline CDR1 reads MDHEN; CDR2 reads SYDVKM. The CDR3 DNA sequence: TGTGCCAGCACCTTGCGGTCGAACACTGAAGCTTTCTTT. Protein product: CASTLRSNTEAFF. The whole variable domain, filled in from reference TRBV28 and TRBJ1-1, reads DVKVTQSSRYLVKRTGEKVFLECVQDMDHENMFWYRQDPGLGLRLIYFSYDVKMKEKGDIPEGYSVSREKKERFSLILESASTNQTSMYLCASTLRSNTEAFFGQGTRLTVV.

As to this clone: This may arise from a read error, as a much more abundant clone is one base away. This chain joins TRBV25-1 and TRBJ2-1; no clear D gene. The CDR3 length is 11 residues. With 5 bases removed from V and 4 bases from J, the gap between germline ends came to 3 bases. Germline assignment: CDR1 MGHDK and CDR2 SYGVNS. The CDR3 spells CASSSYNEQFF. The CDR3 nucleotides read TGTGCCAGCAGTTCTTACAATGAGCAGTTCTTC.

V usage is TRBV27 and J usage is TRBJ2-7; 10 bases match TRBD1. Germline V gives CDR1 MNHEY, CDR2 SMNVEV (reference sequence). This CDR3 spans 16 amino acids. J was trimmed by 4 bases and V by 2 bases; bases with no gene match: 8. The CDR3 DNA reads TGTGCCAGCAGTTTACCAAGACAGGGGGCGCGGTACGAGCAGTACTTC. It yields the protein CASSLPRQGARYEQYF.

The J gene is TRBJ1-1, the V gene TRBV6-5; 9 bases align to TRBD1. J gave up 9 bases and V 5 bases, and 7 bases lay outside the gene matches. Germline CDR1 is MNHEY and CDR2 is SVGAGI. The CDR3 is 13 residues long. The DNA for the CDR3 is TGTGCCAGCAGTGAAAACGGACAGGGGAAAGCTTTCTTT. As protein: CASSENGQGKAFF.

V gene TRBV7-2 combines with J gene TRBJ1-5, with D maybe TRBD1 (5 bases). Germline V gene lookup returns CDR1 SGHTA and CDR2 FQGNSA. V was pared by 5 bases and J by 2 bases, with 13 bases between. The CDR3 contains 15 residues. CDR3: CASSPPGGGNQPQHF. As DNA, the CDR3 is TGTGCCAGCAGCCCACCGGGGGGTGGCAATCAGCCCCAGCATTTT. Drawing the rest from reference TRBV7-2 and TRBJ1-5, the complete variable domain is GAGVSQSPSNKVTEKGKDVELRCDPISGHTALYWYRQSLGQGLEFLIYFQGNSAPDKSGLPSDRFSAERTGGSVSTLTIQRTQQEDSAVYLCASSPPGGGNQPQHFGDGTRLSIL.

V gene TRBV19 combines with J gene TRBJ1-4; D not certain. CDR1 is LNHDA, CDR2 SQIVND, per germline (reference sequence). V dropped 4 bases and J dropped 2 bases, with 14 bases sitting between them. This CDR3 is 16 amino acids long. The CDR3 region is CASSTGPRDTNEKLFF. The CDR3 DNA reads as TGTGCCAGTAGTACCGGCCCGAGGGATACTAATGAAAAACTGTTTTTT.

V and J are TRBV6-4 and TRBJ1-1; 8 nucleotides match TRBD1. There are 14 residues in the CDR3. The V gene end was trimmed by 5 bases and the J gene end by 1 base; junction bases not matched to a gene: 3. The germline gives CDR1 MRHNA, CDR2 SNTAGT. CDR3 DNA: TGTGCCAGCAGTCCCACAGGGGGGAACACTGAAGCTTTCTTT. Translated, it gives CASSPTGGNTEAFF.

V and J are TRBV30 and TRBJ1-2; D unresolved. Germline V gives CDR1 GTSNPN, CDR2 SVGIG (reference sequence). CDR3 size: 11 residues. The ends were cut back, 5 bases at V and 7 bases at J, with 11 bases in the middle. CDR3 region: CAWEAPLGYTF. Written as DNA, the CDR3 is TGTGCCTGGGAAGCTCCTCTTGGCTACACCTTC.

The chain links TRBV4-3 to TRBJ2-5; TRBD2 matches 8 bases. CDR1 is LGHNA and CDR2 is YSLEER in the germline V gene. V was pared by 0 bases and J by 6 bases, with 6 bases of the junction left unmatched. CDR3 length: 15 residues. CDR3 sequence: CASSQDLTGGQTQYF. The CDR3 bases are TGCGCCAGCAGCCAAGATCTAACGGGGGGGCAGACCCAGTACTTC.

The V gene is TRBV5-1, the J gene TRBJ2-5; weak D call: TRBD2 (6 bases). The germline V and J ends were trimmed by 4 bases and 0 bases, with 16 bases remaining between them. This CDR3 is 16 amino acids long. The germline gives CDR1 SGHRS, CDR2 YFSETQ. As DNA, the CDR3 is TGCGCCAGCAGCCCGAGGGGCGGGGACTACCAAGAGACCCAGTACTTC. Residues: CASSPRGGDYQETQYF.

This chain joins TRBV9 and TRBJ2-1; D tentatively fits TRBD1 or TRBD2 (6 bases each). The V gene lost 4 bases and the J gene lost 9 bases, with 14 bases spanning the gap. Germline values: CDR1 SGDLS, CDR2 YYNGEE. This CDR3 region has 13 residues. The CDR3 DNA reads TGTGCCAGCAGCCCAGATGGGGGGCTTGAGCAGTTCTTC. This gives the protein CASSPDGGLEQFF.

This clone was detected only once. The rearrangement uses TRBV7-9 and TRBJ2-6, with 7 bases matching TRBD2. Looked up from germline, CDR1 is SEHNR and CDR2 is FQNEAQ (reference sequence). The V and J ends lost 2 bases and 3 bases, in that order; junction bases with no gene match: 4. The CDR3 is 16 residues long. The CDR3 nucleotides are TGTGCCAGCAGCTTAACGGGGGGTTATGGGGCCAACGTCCTGACTTTC. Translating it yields CASSLTGGYGANVLTF.

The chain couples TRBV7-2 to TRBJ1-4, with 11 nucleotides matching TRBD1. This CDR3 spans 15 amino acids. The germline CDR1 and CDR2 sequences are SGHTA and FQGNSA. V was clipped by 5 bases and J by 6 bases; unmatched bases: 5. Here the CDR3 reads CASSPGTGGDEKLFF. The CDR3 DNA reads TGTGCCAGCAGCCCCGGGACAGGGGGGGATGAAAAACTGTTTTTT.

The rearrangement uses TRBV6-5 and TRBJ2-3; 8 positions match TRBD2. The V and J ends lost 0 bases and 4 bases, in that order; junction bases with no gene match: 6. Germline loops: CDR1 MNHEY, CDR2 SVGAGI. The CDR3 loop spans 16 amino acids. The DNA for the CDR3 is TGTGCCAGCAGTTACTCAGCCGGGAGGGCGTCAGATACGCAGTATTTT. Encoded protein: CASSYSAGRASDTQYF.